This T cell receptor (beta chain) was recorded in a study of cytomegalovirus exposure and HLA in healthy donors. As concerns this clone: Its target is unknown.

Germline assignment: CDR1 SGHRS and CDR2 YFSETQ. Trimming took off 0 bases at V and 4 bases at J, with 17 bases between the two ends. The CDR3 consists of 16 residues. Primers: 60 Vbeta forward and 13 Jbeta reverse. The data were produced by immunoSEQ multiplex PCR, yet TCRdb's version contains in-frame clones alone and is incomplete. The table has some 180,000 clones, 65% to 90% seen once. General observations from the study: Earlier findings revealed that most TCR beta V segments proved productive either about 90% or about 30% of the time. In vitro data verified three CMV-associated chains as specific for CMV antigens. A missense DCLRE1C variant was associated with V- and J-gene trimming of TCR beta chains in a later analysis, and an independent cohort replicated the association.

The receptor comes from a woman aged 45-59 years in good health and CMV-seronegative. This chain uses TRBV5-1 with TRBJ2-7; D might be TRBD2 (6 bases). Material: PBMCs. The CDR3 nucleotides read TGCGCCAGCAGCTTGGGCTCCGGTAGCGGACTATACGAGCAGTACTTC. It specifies CASSLGSGSGLYEQYF.